Reported below is one TCR beta chain. This record belongs to a study of OX40 agonist ivuxolimab in advanced cancers. Only in-frame clones appear in the TCRdb table, and some are missing; sequencing was by immunoSEQ multiplex PCR. Of around 100,000 clones in the sample, 86% were seen once. The CDR3 is 13 amino acids. Germline V gene lookup returns CDR1 SGHTA and CDR2 FQGNSA. The V end lost 5 bases, the J end lost 1 base, and 8 bases lay between the germline ends. The sequences come from CD4+ or CD8+ T cells sorted from blood, collected in a trial of the OX40 agonist ivuxolimab. The rearrangement links TRBV7-2 to TRBJ1-1; weak D call: TRBD1 (5 bases). The receptor was derived from an adult with an advanced solid tumor such as melanoma, head and neck, liver or kidney cancer. CDR3 sequence: CASSQGPNTEAFF. The CDR3 nucleotides are TGTGCCAGCAGCCAGGGACCGAACACTGAAGCTTTCTTT. Full variable domain (rest looked up from reference TRBV7-2 and TRBJ1-1): GAGVSQSPSNKVTEKGKDVELRCDPISGHTALYWYRQSLGQGLEFLIYFQGNSAPDKSGLPSDRFSAERTGGSVSTLTIQRTQQEDSAVYLCASSQGPNTEAFFGQGTRLTVV.